This TCR beta chain was sequenced in a study of PD-1 blockade in classical Hodgkin lymphoma (dated by TCRdb to about 2020). Regarding the study in general: Nivolumab dosing was 3 mg/kg intravenously every 2 weeks, continuing until either disease progression or unacceptable toxicity. The study used CyTOF and TCR beta sequencing to define a peripheral blood immune signature of response to PD-1 blockade in classical Hodgkin lymphoma.

On this clone itself: What this receptor recognizes is not known. There are no base qualities to consult, and no much larger clone falls within one base.

Study-level results and caveats: The study covered only a single clinical trial cohort, and the causes of the repertoire differences, possibly disease activity or prior therapy, were still not defined. By C4D1, a significant rise was seen in CD4+ TCR diversity but not in CD8+ TCR diversity (p=0.0027 vs p=0.16), and the rise was most apparent among complete responders (p=0.02). Among trial patients, those achieving complete response had baseline diversity similar to that of newly diagnosed patients, while diversity was significantly lower in partial responders and progressors. Lower diversity was seen in patients whose nivolumab began less than 1 year after ASCT, and these patients were left out of later analyses so that immune reconstitution would not confound the results. Baseline TCR diversity was reported as lower in newly diagnosed patients than in healthy donors, and lower still in relapsed/refractory patients.

Genomic DNA was extracted with the Qiagen DNeasy kit from unsorted PBMCs and from negatively selected CD4+ and CD8+ fractions. Using primers that anneal to V and J segments, immunoSEQ multiplex PCR amplified the TCR beta CDR3 regions. A synthetic immune receptor repertoire was used to minimize amplification bias, and remaining bias was computationally removed after sequencing. The published analysis was carried out like this. Custom Python scripts were used to quantify repertoire diversity as the Shannon entropy index. The unsorted, CD4+ and CD8+ repertoires were each analyzed separately, with the exception of combined analyses, where CD4+ and CD8+ sequences were merged in silico. A clone counted as expanded when the clone's frequency after treatment rose at least 2-fold relative to C1D1, and clones undetected at baseline were given a pseudocount of 0.5. Singleton clones were defined as clones with 0 or 1 copy at C1D1, and non-singleton clones were defined as clones with 2 or more copies. Clones expanded in unsorted samples were assigned a CD4+, CD8+ or unknown annotation through matching of protein sequences in sorted samples from the same patient. Wilcoxon tests were applied to paired samples to test diversity changes from C1D1 to C4D1. Held by TCRdb, this immuneACCESS table contains in-frame sequences only and omits some clones. Under half of the omission traces to an unresolved V gene where checked; the cause of the rest is unknown. V, J and clone size derive from that table, while D and trimming were established from the DNA sequence. The sample yields about 35,000 clones; approximately 92% were counted once. The ten biggest clones cover more than 0.2% of the sample.

This specimen's time point label, per the study, means: cycle 1 day 1 (C1D1), immediately before nivolumab initiation. Every trial patient had relapsed after autologous stem cell transplantation, and cohorts A, B and C differed in prior brentuximab vedotin exposure. Magnetic negative selection with a Miltenyi CD4+ T cell isolation kit was used to purify CD4+ T cells from thawed PBMCs. The trial cohort comprised some 60 patients with relapsed/refractory classical Hodgkin lymphoma whose best overall responses were complete response, partial response or progressive disease. Trial patients were treated with single-agent nivolumab in the multi-cohort phase II CheckMate 205 trial. An independent review committee assessed best overall response by applying the 2007 International Working Group response criteria. Trial PBMCs were collected immediately before nivolumab initiation (C1D1) and during therapy at cycle 2 day 1 and cycle 4 day 1. Peripheral blood was collected in 8 mL Vacutainer Cell Preparation Tubes, from which PBMCs were isolated by centrifugation and then cryopreserved. Purified CD4+ and CD8+ fractions were prepared only for cases where an additional PBMC sample was available. Magnetically labelled cells were depleted on LS columns in a quadroMACS separator, and the flow-through was collected as the purified fraction.

Source: CD4+ T cells from blood, taken at baseline. The receptor was derived from a human donor with classical Hodgkin lymphoma.

The base sequence is TGTGCCAGCAACCAACCGGGCCTCTATGGCTACACCTTC. This gives the protein CASNQPGLYGYTF. The V gene is TRBV28 and the J gene is TRBJ1-2; no confident D gene assignment can be made. The germline ends are 13 bases apart after V is trimmed by 7 bases and J by 4 bases. Including the terminal cysteine and phenylalanine, the CDR3 comprises 13 residues. Only the CDR3 region is kept as DNA, spanning 39 bases read in frame from base 1. The germline V gene supplies CDR1 MDHEN and CDR2 SYDVKM.